Each of the 3 T cell receptor beta chains below was sequenced from the same sample in a study of memory CD4+ T cells and cytomegalovirus serostatus. The sort gate was single viable CD3+CD4+CD8-CD45RO+ cells for memory CD4+ T cells. TCRdb's copy holds only in-frame clones and misses some; the assay was immunoSEQ multiplex PCR. Among tens of thousands of clones, roughly 80% were seen once, and the ten largest hold approximately 0.7%. What was sequenced was memory CD4+ T cells from blood. These TCRs come from an adult in good health and CMV-seronegative.

This clone appeared a single time. The V and J genes are TRBV27 and TRBJ1-1; tentative D call: TRBD1 (5 bases). Germline CDR1 MNHEY, CDR2 SMNVEV (reference sequence). V was pared by 3 bases and J by 0 bases, with 14 bases between. The CDR3 is 16 residues long. CDR3 nucleotides: TGTGCCAGCAGTTTCAACTCCGGGACGGTGAACACTGAAGCTTTCTTT. It specifies CASSFNSGTVNTEAFF.

V usage is TRBV6-6 and J usage is TRBJ1-1; 7 bases line up with TRBD1. CDR3 length: 14 amino acids. The trim removed 5 bases at V and 0 bases at J, leaving 3 bases unmatched. The germline V gene has CDR1 MNHNY and CDR2 SVGAGI (reference sequence). In nucleotides, the CDR3 is TGTGCCAGCAGTGTACAGGGGATGAACACTGAAGCTTTCTTT. This codes for CASSVQGMNTEAFF.

The chain employs TRBV28 and TRBJ2-3; weak D call: TRBD1 (6 bases). Germline values: CDR1 MDHEN, CDR2 SYDVKM. CDR3 length: 16 amino acids. Trimming took 5 bases from V and 6 from J, leaving 21 bases between them. The DNA of the CDR3 is TGTGCCAGCAGTCCATTCGGGCAGGGGATTTACGATACGCAGTATTTT. This translates into CASSPFGQGIYDTQYF.